This T cell receptor beta chain stems from a study of shared clonotypes between healthy human individuals (dated by TCRdb to the early 2020s). Regarding the complete study: The cohort comprised a couple of women and a few men aged 18 to 49 years. For each donor, CD4 naive and CD4 memory were each run on three plates, CD8 naive on two plates, and CD8 memory on one plate. To estimate repertoire size and how much clonotype sharing occurs between individuals, the study deeply sequenced the blood TCR repertoires of 5 or 6 healthy adults. To increase sequencing depth and limit assay-specific biases, different laboratories used diverse techniques to prepare libraries and sequence TCR repertoires. Each donor's leukapheresis produced roughly between about 0.9 and 9.5 billion PBMCs.

The germline V gene (reference sequence) specifies LNHDA as CDR1 and SQIVND as CDR2. Trimming costs V 3 bases and J 2 bases, and their ends lie 11 bases apart. The cysteine opens and the phenylalanine closes a CDR3 of 15 amino acids. CDR3 DNA only is kept here, 45 bases in frame from base 1. Results and caveats for the whole study, not just this receptor: Clonotypes shared by all four sorted-subset donors showed higher generation probabilities than non-shared clonotypes. Estimated clonotype richness was generally larger for naive than for memory subsets. Pairwise subsampling led to the expectation that sequencing depth would affect the degree of clonotype sharing among donors. Incomplete sequencing was indicated by rarefaction of sorted-subset datasets, despite the large sequencing depth. Because the study included a small number of donors, the genetic and exposure-history diversity represented was limited. Sampling was limited to blood, and TCR repertoires in tissue likely differ from TCR repertoires in blood. Around 5.4% of naive CD4, 3.5% of naive CD8, roughly 2.5% of memory CD4, and 0.4% of memory CD8 clonotypes were shared across several donors.

Using the deep immunoSEQ assay, TCR CDR3 regions were amplified from genomic DNA by multiplex PCR. For each cell subset, the extracted genomic DNA was distributed evenly across all wells of several immunoSEQ 96-well plates, and each plate served as one replicate. For sorted subsets, 200 to 250 ng of genomic DNA, equivalent to some 30,000 T cell genomes, went into each replicate PCR. Purified libraries were quantified with a Qubit 3.0 fluorometer, sized on a Bioanalyzer 2100, and re-quantified with the KAPA Library Quantification kit. Each immunoSEQ 96-well plate was sequenced on its own single-read 150-cycle Illumina NextSeq 550 flow cell. The authors processed their data as follows. The immunoSEQ output contained only junctional sequences without quality scores, so filtering could not match that applied to full-length reads. To assign V/J genes and CDR3, sequences were annotated against IMGT germline references using PyIR, a Python wrapper for IgBLAST v1.9. Any read was removed if the V/J assignment was weak (E-value above 1e-6), the CDR3 was missing, or the read contained stop codons, out-of-frame junctions, or ambiguous translated residues. V3J clonotypes were defined as sequences sharing an identical inferred V gene, J gene, and CDR3 amino acid sequence. The percentage overlap between two repertoires was calculated by dividing the number of shared unique clonotypes by the size of the smaller repertoire. Richness of each repertoire was evaluated using RTK rarefaction, the Chao1 estimator, and Recon v2.1 estimates of unobserved clonotypes. Generation probabilities were computed with OLGA for all TCRbeta clonotypes obtained by the gDNA method from a handful of donors. TCRdb obtained this table from immuneACCESS and retained in-frame rearrangements with V and J assigned. These tables miss some clones; where compared with another copy, unresolved V genes account for less than half of the shortfall, and the remainder is unexplained. V and J calls and clone size are given by that table; D and trimming were obtained from the DNA. Present in this sample are about 600,000 clones, about 97% of which were seen just once. The biggest ten clones account for about 0.057% of the sample.

With respect to this clone: There is no known antigen for this receptor. The sample holds no much larger clone one base away, and base qualities are not on file.

Healthy HIV-negative adults with no recently reported acute infections or vaccinations were included as donors. Every donor was a Caucasian adult living in Nashville, Tennessee, USA. CD4+ T cells were enriched by magnetic negative selection, after which naive cells were positively selected on CD45RA and the negative fraction was taken as the memory subset. Blood was obtained by leukapheresis, after which PBMCs were separated by Ficoll-Histopaque density gradient centrifugation and cryopreserved in liquid nitrogen vapor phase. Analytical flow cytometry was used to check the purity and quantity of every magnetically sorted T cell population. Genomic DNA was isolated from each sorted fraction and quantified by UV absorbance on a Nanodrop 2000c.

The sample was naive CD4+ T cells sorted from blood. The sample's cell subset or site, from its label and the paper: CD45RA+ positively selected. This TCR was recovered from a woman aged 25 to 39 in good health. Recombination joined TRBV19 with TRBJ1-5; TRBD1 is a weak D gene call, 5 bases matching. At the DNA level, the sequence is TGTGCCAGTAGTATCGCCGGGGGAGGCAATCAGCCCCAGCATTTT. Its translation is CASSIAGGGNQPQHF.